The rows below give T cell receptor beta chains drawn from one sample of a study of tumor and adjacent non-tumor tissue in lung cancer. TCRdb redid the calling of the multiplex PCR reads with MiXCR, one entry per CDR3 protein. There are over 130,000 distinct CDR3 sequences in the sample; around 61% occur only once, and around a sixth lies in the top ten. Sequenced: lung tumor tissue. The origin of the receptors is a man in his sixties with small cell lung cancer. Both conserved end residues are part of each CDR3. A D gene is named only where the DNA matches it firmly. Clone size appears in some rows only: once, few, many, or a class for an expanded clone.

d_call,clone_size,v_call,j_call,cdr3_aa,cdr3_nt
NA,NA,TRBV20-1,TRBJ1-1,CCAAPIGMITEAFF,TGCTGTGCCGCCCCGATAGGGATGATCACTGAAGCTTTCTTT
NA,NA,TRBV5-1,TRBJ2-5,CASSSLGSHETQYF,TGCGCCAGCAGCTCCCTTGGCAGTCATGAGACCCAGTACTTC
TRBD2,NA,TRBV11-3,TRBJ2-1,CASSLELSSGRSGEQFF,TGTGCCAGTAGCTTAGAATTGTCTAGCGGGAGGTCGGGTGAGCAGTTCTTC
TRBD2,NA,TRBV20-1,TRBJ2-1,CSVKPGLADNPYNEQFF,TGCAGTGTTAAACCGGGACTAGCGGATAACCCCTACAATGAGCAGTTCTTC
TRBD2,few,TRBV5-4,TRBJ2-1,CASSPPGLASGEQFF,TGTGCCAGCAGCCCCCCCGGACTAGCCAGTGGTGAGCAGTTCTTC
TRBD1,NA,TRBV20-1,TRBJ1-1,CSVSPGQEANAFF,TGCAGTGTTAGCCCCGGACAGGAGGCTAACGCTTTCTTT
NA,NA,TRBV28,TRBJ1-2,CTRKKLGGRLNYGYTF,TGTACCAGAAAAAAACTAGGGGGACGACTTAACTATGGCTACACCTTC
NA,NA,TRBV11-2,TRBJ1-1,CVSSSKHGPRVITEAFF,TGTGTCAGCAGCTCAAAGCATGGGCCAAGGGTAATCACTGAAGCTTTCTTT
NA,NA,TRBV11-3,TRBJ2-5,CASSLGSAAGKTQYF,TGTGCCAGTAGCTTGGGTAGCGCAGCAGGAAAGACCCAGTACTTC
TRBD1,NA,TRBV6-1,TRBJ1-1,CAGRGQPNTEAFF,TGTGCCGGCAGGGGACAGCCGAACACTGAAGCTTTCTTT
NA,NA,TRBV6-1,TRBJ2-4,CAGSVRGSAKNIQYF,TGTGCCGGCAGTGTACGGGGAAGTGCCAAAAACATTCAGTACTTC
NA,few,TRBV5-1,TRBJ1-6,CASNFGPTNSPLHF,TGCGCCAGCAACTTTGGACCGACTAATTCACCCCTCCACTTT
NA,many,TRBV6-6,TRBJ1-5,CASSFGSQQPQHF,TGTGCCAGCAGTTTTGGGTCCCAACAGCCCCAGCATTTT
NA,many,TRBV12-3/TRBV12-4,TRBJ2-1,CASSLVGSFKNEQFF,TGTGCCAGCAGTTTGGTCGGGAGCTTTAAAAATGAGCAGTTCTTC
NA,many,TRBV11-2,TRBJ2-1,CASSSTFYNEQFF,TGTGCCAGCAGCTCGACGTTCTACAATGAGCAGTTCTTC
TRBD1,NA,TRBV30,TRBJ2-3,CAWSVFYRDRMQYF,TGTGCCTGGAGTGTCTTCTACCGGGACAGAATGCAGTATTTT
NA,NA,TRBV20-1,TRBJ2-7,CSARDRTGNYEKYF,TGCAGTGCTAGAGATCGAACGGGGAACTACGAGAAGTACTTC
NA,NA,TRBV10-1,TRBJ2-2,CASIEFDGNTGELFF,TGCGCCAGCATTGAGTTCGACGGGAACACCGGGGAGCTGTTTTTT
TRBD1,few,TRBV6-5,TRBJ2-5,CASSYKGADQETQYF,TGTGCCAGCAGTTACAAGGGGGCGGATCAAGAGACCCAGTACTTC
NA,NA,TRBV6-5,TRBJ1-2,CARSKADGVYGYTF,TGTGCCAGAAGTAAAGCCGACGGGGTCTATGGCTACACCTTC
TRBD2,few,TRBV6-6,TRBJ2-1,CASSYYGGLAVNEQFF,TGTGCCAGCAGTTATTATGGGGGACTAGCGGTCAATGAGCAGTTCTTC
NA,NA,TRBV4-2,TRBJ2-1,CASSQDSRNEEFF,TGTGCCAGCAGCCAAGATTCTAGGAATGAGGAGTTCTTC
NA,many,TRBV6-5,TRBJ2-1,CASKSRGIYNEQFF,TGTGCCAGCAAGTCTCGGGGGATCTACAATGAGCAGTTCTTC
NA,NA,TRBV11-3,TRBJ2-7,CVSSSPERMGLYEQYF,TGTGTCAGCAGCTCGCCTGAACGCATGGGGCTCTACGAGCAGTACTTC
NA,NA,TRBV6-1,TRBJ1-5,CASKRQDLANQPQHF,TGTGCCAGCAAGCGACAGGACCTAGCAAATCAGCCCCAGCATTTT
NA,few,TRBV6-6,TRBJ2-1,CASMESSYNEQFF,TGTGCCAGCATGGAAAGCTCCTACAATGAGCAGTTCTTC
TRBD2,NA,TRBV11-2,TRBJ2-1,CSSSSSGLAGWGQQFF,TGTTCCAGCAGCTCCTCGGGACTAGCGGGGTGGGGTCAGCAGTTCTTC
TRBD2,NA,TRBV6-5,TRBJ2-3,CASRRAGATDTQYF,TGTGCCAGCAGACGAGCGGGGGCGACAGATACGCAGTATTTT
NA,NA,TRBV7-9,TRBJ2-2,CASTTGNTGELFF,TGTGCCAGCACCACGGGGAACACCGGGGAGCTGTTTTTT
NA,NA,TRBV20-1,TRBJ2-1,CSASGGYNEQFF,TGCAGTGCTAGTGGAGGGTACAATGAGCAGTTCTTC
NA,NA,TRBV12-3/TRBV12-4,TRBJ2-1,CVSSRDRLGEQFF,TGTGTCAGCAGTCGCGATCGACTGGGCGAGCAGTTCTTT